A selection of T cell receptor beta chains follows, all from one sample in a study of patients and donors after allogeneic stem cell transplantation. TCRdb re-analysed the RT-PCR reads in MiXCR, keeping a single row per CDR3 protein. The table has some 200,000 distinct CDR3 sequences, more than 35% seen once. Material for sequencing was blood, either unsorted or a sorted T cell fraction (not recorded which). These receptors all come from a human donor who was either an allogeneic HSCT recipient or a stem cell or donor lymphocyte infusion donor (not recorded which). It is not recorded whose cells these are; they may come from a transplant donor. Each CDR3 is given with its conserved first and last residue. D genes are given only for firm matches. Clone size is shown for a subset of rows, as once, few, many or a class of expanded clone.

d_call j_call cdr3_length clone_size v_call cdr3_nt cdr3_aa
- TRBJ2-3 13 - TRBV12-3/TRBV12-4 TGTGCCAGCAGTTTAGAGACGGGTCATACGCAGTATTTT CASSLETGHTQYF
TRBD1 TRBJ2-7 14 - TRBV30 TGTGCCTGGAGGTTAAGGGACAGGCCCTACGAGCAGTACTTC CAWRLRDRPYEQYF
TRBD2 TRBJ2-3 18 - TRBV18 TGTGCCAGCTCACCAGGGACTAGCGGGACCCGGATCATAGATACGCAGTATTTT CASSPGTSGTRIIDTQYF
TRBD2 TRBJ2-2 16 once TRBV29-1 TGCAGCGTTAGGCTAGCGGGAGGTCCCACCACCGGGGAGCTGTTTTTT CSVRLAGGPTTGELFF
- TRBJ1-6 14 few TRBV6-5 TGTGCCAGCAGTGGTCGACAGGCTAATTCACCCCTCCACTTT CASSGRQANSPLHF
- TRBJ1-1 12 few TRBV5-1 TGCGCCAGCAGGGAGACCTTCACTGAAGCTTTCTTT CASRETFTEAFF
TRBD2 TRBJ2-5 15 once TRBV7-3 TGTGCCAGCAGCCTCATAGCGGGATGGGGTGAGACCCAGTACTTC CASSLIAGWGETQYF
TRBD1 TRBJ2-5 14 few TRBV29-1 TGCAGCGCTACCGGGACAGGGGGCGCGGAGACCCAGTACTTC CSATGTGGAETQYF
- TRBJ1-2 13 few TRBV28 TGTGCCAGCAGTTTATCGGCTAACTATGGCTACACCTTC CASSLSANYGYTF
TRBD1 TRBJ1-2 15 - TRBV18 TGTGCCAGCCAAGACCGGGACAGTTTTAACTATGGCTACACCTTC CASQDRDSFNYGYTF
- TRBJ1-2 13 - TRBV9 TGTGCCAGCAGCGTAGACACAGAGTATGGCTACACCTTC CASSVDTEYGYTF
- TRBJ2-7 15 - TRBV4-1 TGCGCCCCCCCCGTGGGCGAGGAAAGCTCCTACGAGCAGTACTTC CAPPVGEESSYEQYF
- TRBJ2-3 12 - TRBV15 TGTGCCACCAGTAGGGACCCCCATACGCAGTATTTT CATSRDPHTQYF
- TRBJ1-5 16 few TRBV5-1 TGCGCCAGCAGCTCGGTGAGCGGGACGACGGATCAGCCCCAGCATTTT CASSSVSGTTDQPQHF
TRBD2 TRBJ2-3 13 - TRBV19 TGTGCCAGTACCAATCTGGGGGGGGATACGCAGTATTTT CASTNLGGDTQYF
- TRBJ1-1 15 - TRBV25-1 TGTGCCAGCAGTGAGCCCCGGGCAGGGAACACTGAAGCTTTCTTT CASSEPRAGNTEAFF
- TRBJ2-7 11 - TRBV20-1 TGCAGTGCTAGAGGCTCGTTCGAGCAGTACTTC CSARGSFEQYF
- TRBJ1-3 13 - TRBV28 TGTGCCAGCTCCGGACATGAAGGAAACACCATATATTTT CASSGHEGNTIYF
- TRBJ2-1 13 - TRBV5-1 TGCGCCAGCAGGTCTTTGAGGGAAGATGAGCAGTTCTTC CASRSLREDEQFF
- TRBJ1-2 15 few TRBV20-1 TGCAGTGCTAGAGATCTGGACCGCGAGTTCTATGGCTACACCTTC CSARDLDREFYGYTF
TRBD1 TRBJ2-3 14 - TRBV29-1 TGCAGCGTCGAGGGACAGCCGAGCACAGATACGCAGTATTTT CSVEGQPSTDTQYF
- TRBJ1-2 16 - TRBV24-1 TGTGCCACCAGTGAGTTGGTTAGGAGGGAAAACTATGGCTACACCTTC CATSELVRRENYGYTF
TRBD1 TRBJ1-2 14 - TRBV20-1 TGCAGTGCTGCCCATGCGACAGGGAGCTATGGCTACACCTTC CSAAHATGSYGYTF
- TRBJ1-1 12 - TRBV20-1 TGCAGTGCCCACGTCAGGGTCACTGAAGCTTTCTTT CSAHVRVTEAFF
- TRBJ1-1 15 few TRBV7-2 TGTGCCAGCAGCCGAGAAGGGCAGGGTATCACTGAAGCTTTCTTT CASSREGQGITEAFF
TRBD2 TRBJ2-7 15 - TRBV10-3 TGTGCCATCAAGCCGGAGCGGGAGGCTTCCTACGAGCAGTACTTC CAIKPEREASYEQYF
- TRBJ1-2 14 few TRBV27 TGTGCCAGCAGTCCTGGGGGGAAGGCTCGCGGCTACACCTTC CASSPGGKARGYTF
- TRBJ1-3 14 - TRBV28 TGTGCCAGCTTCCCCGGGATCTCTGGAAACACCATATATTTT CASFPGISGNTIYF
TRBD2 TRBJ2-7 19 - TRBV4-3 TGCGCCAGCAGCTTACGACTGGCAGCGGGAGTAAGAAGCTCCTACGAGCAGTACTTC CASSLRLAAGVRSSYEQYF
TRBD2 TRBJ2-5 17 - TRBV3-1 TGTGCCAGCAGCCAAGATCTCGACGTCTGGGGGGGGGAGACCCAGTACTTC CASSQDLDVWGGETQYF
- TRBJ1-6 13 - TRBV11-1 TGTGCCAGCAGCTTAGCCGGGGATTCACCCCTCCACTTT CASSLAGDSPLHF
- TRBJ2-1 14 few TRBV11-2 TGTGCCAGCAGCTTACGGGAGAGGGGTCCCGAGCAGTTCTTC CASSLRERGPEQFF
TRBD1 TRBJ1-2 15 few TRBV5-6 TGTGCCAGCAGCTTGGAAGGGACAGGGCACTATGGCTACACCTTC CASSLEGTGHYGYTF
- TRBJ2-2 15 few TRBV5-5 TGTGCCAGCAAGCTTATGGCCTCGAACACCGGGGAGCTGTTTTTT CASKLMASNTGELFF
- TRBJ1-1 14 - TRBV12-3/TRBV12-4 TGTGCCAGCAGGGTGGAGTCCTATCAGGGTGAAGCTTTCTTT CASRVESYQGEAFF
TRBD2 TRBJ2-3 18 - TRBV6-2/TRBV6-3 TGTGCCAGCAGTTACCCCCCTCGACTAGCGGGAGTGGCAGATACGCAGTATTTT CASSYPPRLAGVADTQYF